Below, one T cell receptor beta chain is given with its context. Assay: immunoSEQ multiplex PCR; the TCRdb copy retains only in-frame clones and omits some. The sample has about 100,000 clones, about 90% seen once; the top ten hold more than 15%. This record belongs to a study of control samples from healthy donors and cancer patients. CDR1 SQVTM and CDR2 ANQGSEA come from the germline V gene. The CDR3 runs to 11 residues. Trimming pared 8 bases from V and 5 bases from J, leaving 12 bases between. The clonotype originates from a woman aged 45-59 years in good health. This chain uses TRBV29-1 with TRBJ1-1; D might be TRBD1 (5 bases). Sequenced material: blood. CDR3 protein: CSFRGYTEAFF. DNA for the CDR3: TGCAGCTTTCGGGGGTATACTGAAGCTTTCTTT. Complete variable domain (other parts from reference TRBV29-1 and TRBJ1-1): SAVISQKPSRDICQRGTSLTIQCQVDSQVTMMFWYRQQPGQSLTLIATANQGSEATYESGFVIDKFPISRPNLTFSTLTVSNMSPEDSSIYLCSFRGYTEAFFGQGTRLTVV.